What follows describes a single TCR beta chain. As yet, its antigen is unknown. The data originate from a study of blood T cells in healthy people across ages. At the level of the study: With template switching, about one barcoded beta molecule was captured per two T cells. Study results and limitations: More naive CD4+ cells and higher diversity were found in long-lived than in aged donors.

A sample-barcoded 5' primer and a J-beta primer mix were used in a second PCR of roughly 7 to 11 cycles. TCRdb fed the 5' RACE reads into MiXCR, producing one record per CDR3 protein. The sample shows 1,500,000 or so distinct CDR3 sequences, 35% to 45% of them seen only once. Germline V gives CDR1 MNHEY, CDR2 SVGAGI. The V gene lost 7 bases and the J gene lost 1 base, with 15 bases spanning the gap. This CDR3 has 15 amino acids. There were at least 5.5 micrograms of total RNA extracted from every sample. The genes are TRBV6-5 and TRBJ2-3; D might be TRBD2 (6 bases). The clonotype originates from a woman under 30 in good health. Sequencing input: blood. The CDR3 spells CASMRAGPRTDTQYF. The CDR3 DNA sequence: TGTGCCAGCATGAGAGCGGGTCCCCGCACAGATACGCAGTATTTT.